The 20 T cell receptor beta chains given below trace back to one sample, sequenced in a study of cytomegalovirus exposure and HLA in healthy donors. Primers: 60 Vbeta forward and 13 Jbeta reverse. Method: immunoSEQ multiplex PCR; TCRdb's copy keeps in-frame clones and lacks some. Among roughly 99,000 clones listed, less than 80% were seen once. Sequencing input: PBMCs. These receptors came from a man aged 30-40 years in good health and CMV-seronegative.

V gene TRBV6-6 combines with J gene TRBJ2-5; TRBD1 matches at 8 bases. The J call is in doubt because the DNA end fits TRBJ2-7 better. The CDR3 covers 14 residues. Germline assignment: CDR1 MNHNY and CDR2 SVGAGI (reference sequence). DNA for the CDR3: TGTGCCAGCACCTACGGGACAGGTCCCTACGAGCAGTACTTC. It specifies CASTYGTGPYEQYF.

The gene calls are TRBV5-1 and TRBJ1-6; D not resolved. V lost 0 bases and J 10 bases, leaving 17 bases between the germline ends. The CDR3 loop spans 16 amino acids. The germline V gene encodes CDR1 SGHRS and CDR2 YFSETQ. CDR3: CASSLANAGMGSPLHF. The CDR3 DNA reads as TGCGCCAGCAGCTTGGCCAACGCGGGGATGGGCTCACCCCTCCACTTT.

The gene calls are TRBV5-4 and TRBJ2-3, with TRBD2 as a possible D gene (7 bases). The V gene lost 3 bases and the J gene lost 3 bases, with 14 bases spanning the gap. The CDR3 is made up of 15 amino acids. Germline V gene sequence: CDR1 SGHNT, CDR2 YYREEE (reference sequence). CDR3 nucleotides: TGTGCCAGCAGCTCGGGGGGCGTTATGACAGATACGCAGTATTTT. This codes for CASSSGGVMTDTQYF. Complete variable domain (other parts from reference TRBV5-4 and TRBJ2-3): ETGVTQSPTHLIKTRGQQVTLRCSSQSGHNTVSWYQQALGQGPQFIFQYYREEENGRGNFPPRFSGLQFPNYSSELNVNALELDDSALYLCASSSGGVMTDTQYFGPGTRLTVL.

The rearrangement uses TRBV19 and TRBJ2-1; maybe TRBD2 (5 bases). CDR1 and CDR2 from the germline V gene are LNHDA and SQIVND (reference sequence). The V end was cut by 10 bases, the J end by 6 bases, with 16 bases between. This CDR3 comprises 13 residues. CDR3 bases: TGTGCCACCCTAGCAAGATGGAGCAATGAGCAGTTCTTC. It specifies CATLARWSNEQFF.

CDR3 nucleotide sequence: TGTGCCAGCAGCCCCCGAGTTCCTAGGGCGGGGGCTGAAGCTTTCTTT. Protein product: CASSPRVPRAGAEAFF. This chain links TRBV7-2 with TRBJ1-1, with D perhaps TRBD1 (5 bases). The CDR3 sequence is 16 residues long. The V gene's germline CDR1 is SGHTA and CDR2 FQGNSA. V lost 5 bases to trimming and J lost 6 bases, with 22 bases between them.

The rearrangement uses TRBV5-1 and TRBJ2-3; weak D call: TRBD1 (5 bases). There are 15 residues in the CDR3. Germline CDR1 SGHRS, CDR2 YFSETQ. Trimming left V 0 bases short and J 5 bases short, with 13 bases between. CDR3 residues: CASSLEGRRVDTQYF. Written as DNA, the CDR3 is TGCGCCAGCAGCTTGGAGGGGCGGCGTGTAGATACGCAGTATTTT.

This clone was seen just once. The chain couples TRBV5-1 to TRBJ2-5, with 8 bases aligning to TRBD1. The CDR3 runs to 15 residues. The germline CDR1 and CDR2 sequences are SGHRS and YFSETQ. V was clipped by 3 bases and J by 5 bases; unmatched bases: 9. This CDR3 reads CASSSAWTGSETQYF. The CDR3 DNA sequence: TGCGCCAGCAGCTCAGCATGGACAGGGTCGGAGACCCAGTACTTC.

V is TRBV21-1 and J is TRBJ1-1; the table calls TRBD1, which could not be checked here. TRBV21-1 constitutes a pseudogene. The CDR3 is 16 amino acids. The CDR3 coding sequence is TGTGCCAGCAGCAAAGCATGCAGGGATGGCGGCACTGAAGCTTTCTTT. Translating gives CASSKACRDGGTEAFF.

V gene TRBV5-6 combines with J gene TRBJ2-7; 9 bases line up with TRBD2. Trimming at V came to 3 bases and at J to 2 bases, leaving 3 bases not matched to a gene. The CDR3 runs to 14 residues. In germline, CDR1 is SGHDT, CDR2 YYEEEE. This chain's CDR3 is CASSYSGSTYEQYF. DNA for the CDR3: TGTGCCAGCAGCTATAGCGGGAGCACCTACGAGCAGTACTTC.

In DNA form, the CDR3 reads TGTGCCAGCAGCTTAGCGGGTGACGCGCGGGAGCAGTTCTTC. Its translation is CASSLAGDAREQFF. V and J are TRBV7-2 and TRBJ2-1; no clear D gene. The CDR3 is made up of 14 amino acids. With 0 bases removed from V and 10 bases from J, the gap between germline ends came to 13 bases. CDR1 is SGHTA, CDR2 FQGNSA, per germline.

J is TRBJ2-1 and V is TRBV11-2; 10 positions match TRBD2. The CDR3 contains 18 residues. Germline V gene data show CDR1 as SGHAT and CDR2 as FQNNGV. After removal of 5 bases from V and 2 bases from J, the junction contained 12 bases not matched to a gene. The CDR3 loop reads CASSPLSLTSGTYNEQFF. For the CDR3, the DNA is TGTGCCAGCAGCCCGCTTAGCCTAACTAGCGGGACCTACAATGAGCAGTTCTTC. Variable domain in full (rest from reference TRBV11-2 and TRBJ2-1): EAGVAQSPRYKIIEKRQSVAFWCNPISGHATLYWYQQILGQGPKLLIQFQNNGVVDDSQLPKDRFSAERLKGVDSTLKIQPAKLEDSAVYLCASSPLSLTSGTYNEQFFGPGTRLTVL.

The chain carries TRBV2 and TRBJ2-3; D may be TRBD2 (6 bases). Germline-derived CDR1 and CDR2 are SNHLY and FYNNEI. The CDR3 runs to 13 residues. The V end lost 10 bases, the J end lost 3 bases, and 14 bases lay between the germline ends. The CDR3 loop reads CATLRGETDTQYF. For the CDR3, the DNA is TGTGCCACCCTCCGCGGGGAGACAGATACGCAGTATTTT.

This sequence joins TRBV21-1 and TRBJ1-4; the table's D call of TRBD1 was not tested on the DNA. TRBV21-1 is tagged as a pseudogene. The CDR3 extends over 14 amino acids. The CDR3: CASSTTGVGEKLFF. The CDR3 nucleotides read TGTGCCAGCAGCACAACAGGGGTAGGAGAAAAACTGTTTTTT.

The V call is TRBV9, the J call TRBJ2-3; a weak D match, TRBD1 (6 bases). The length of the CDR3 is 15 residues. Between the trimmed V and J ends, which lost 3 bases and 0 bases, there was a span of 11 bases. Germline loops: CDR1 SGDLS, CDR2 YYNGEE. The CDR3 here is CASSALQGSTDTQYF. DNA for the CDR3: TGTGCCAGCAGCGCATTACAGGGAAGCACAGATACGCAGTATTTT.

The table lists this clone with a few counts. The chain has TRBV13 and TRBJ2-1; 12 positions match TRBD2. CDR3 length equals 16 residues. V trimming: 4 bases; J trimming: 2 bases; junction bases outside the gene matches: 3. CDR1 is PRHDT, CDR2 FYEKMQ, per germline (reference sequence). The DNA for the CDR3 is TGTGCCAGCAGCTACAGGACTAGCGGGACCTACAATGAGCAGTTCTTC. It is translated as CASSYRTSGTYNEQFF.

The V call is TRBV5-6, the J call TRBJ1-2; 8 nucleotides agree with TRBD1. The germline CDR1 and CDR2 sequences are SGHDT and YYEEEE. Trimming at V came to 1 base and at J to 5 bases, leaving 4 bases not matched to a gene. The CDR3 is 14 residues long. CDR3 protein: CASSLLQGGYGYTF. Written as DNA, the CDR3 is TGTGCCAGCAGCTTGTTACAGGGGGGGTATGGCTACACCTTC. Filled out from reference TRBV5-6 and TRBJ1-2, the complete variable domain reads DAGVTQSPTHLIKTRGQQVTLRCSPKSGHDTVSWYQQALGQGPQFIFQYYEEEERQRGNFPDRFSGHQFPNYSSELNVNALLLGDSALYLCASSLLQGGYGYTFGSGTRLTVV.

V gene TRBV7-9 combines with J gene TRBJ2-3; D is perhaps TRBD1 (5 bases). CDR3 length equals 12 residues. Per the germline V gene, CDR1 is SEHNR and CDR2 is FQNEAQ (reference sequence). Trimming stripped 6 bases from V and 7 bases from J, with 11 bases between. The CDR3, as DNA: TGTGCCAGCAGTCGATTGGACAATACGCAGTATTTT. This encodes CASSRLDNTQYF. The full variable domain, completed using reference TRBV7-9 and TRBJ2-3, is DTGVSQNPRHKITKRGQNVTFRCDPISEHNRLYWYRQTLGQGPEFLTYFQNEAQLEKSRLLSDRFSAERPKGSFSTLEIQRTEQGDSAMYLCASSRLDNTQYFGPGTRLTVL.

The chain has TRBV28 and TRBJ1-5; D is perhaps TRBD1 (5 bases). This CDR3 spans 16 amino acids. Germline values: CDR1 MDHEN, CDR2 SYDVKM. Trimming took off 6 bases at V and 3 bases at J, with 18 bases between the two ends. DNA of the CDR3: TGTGCCAGCAGGTCGCGGGGGGTTGGGGACAATCAGCCCCAGCATTTT. Residues: CASRSRGVGDNQPQHF.

This clone was picked up a small number of times. The CDR3 loop reads CASSLALPGGEQFF. The CDR3 bases are TGTGCCAGCAGCTTGGCCTTACCAGGGGGTGAGCAGTTCTTC. This sequence joins TRBV5-4 and TRBJ2-1, with 7 bases lining up with TRBD1. The CDR3 totals 14 residues. J gave up 9 bases and V 0 bases, and 6 bases lay outside the gene matches. Germline loops: CDR1 SGHNT, CDR2 YYREEE (reference sequence).

This clone was counted a single time. The CDR3 sequence: CASSTRQGRSEQYF. CDR3 DNA sequence: TGTGCCAGCAGCACCCGACAGGGGCGGTCCGAGCAGTACTTC. The chain has TRBV7-9 and TRBJ2-5; 8 nucleotides line up with TRBD1. The J call is in doubt because the DNA end fits TRBJ2-7 better. Germline V gives CDR1 SEHNR, CDR2 FQNEAQ (reference sequence). The CDR3 covers 14 residues.